Here is one TCR beta chain with its context. Ten or more counts support this clonotype. What antigen it recognizes has not been identified. Per-nucleotide qualities are absent, and no much larger clonotype sits a single base away. Read against the paper, the sample's time point label means: newly diagnosed GD, antithyroid drugs for less than 3 months. For both TCR sequencing and RNA sequencing, RNA was extracted from PBMCs in TRIzol. The diagnosis of Graves' disease was made according to American Thyroid Association guidelines. The patients came from an endocrinology department in Xi'an, China. From each patient, approximately 10 milliliters of peripheral blood was collected into an EDTA anticoagulant tube. Ficoll Paque Plus density gradient separation was used to isolate PBMCs, and no additional T cell sorting was done. An Agilent 2100 Bioanalyzer and agarose gel were used to check RNA quality, and a NanoDrop 2000 was used to measure RNA concentration.

Library preparation employed multiplex PCR. TCRdb names Illumina HiSeq 4000 as the instrument used. CDR3 regions were amplified by Arm-PCR with iRepertoire HTBI primers to construct TCR beta libraries. Before sequencing, the PCR products went through gel purification. In the authors' own workflow: Gene usage analysis of CDR3 amino acid clonotypes used the approximately 62 TRBV and fewer than 15 TRBJ segments found across samples. COPE and FqMerger were used to merge filtered high-quality paired reads into contigs. BLAST was used to align contigs to IMGT TRBV, TRBD and TRBJ reference genes, and CDR3 was defined according to IMGT. Highly expanded clones were defined as clonotypes with a frequency above 0.1%. Repertoire diversity was measured by Shannon entropy, and V-J evenness by the Gini coefficient. Public clonotypes were defined as clonotypes shared by more than one individual. TCRdb trimmed the raw reads at Q25, called clones with MiXCR and kept productive beta chains. Each entry is one CDR3 protein sequence, shown with its most common DNA and genes. For this entry, the V and J calls and clone size follow TCRdb and not the study's own pipeline. For this sample there are 450,000 to 700,000 distinct CDR3 sequences; about 13% appear just once. The ten largest make up roughly 10% of the sample.

This record comes from a study of regulatory T cells in long-lasting Graves disease (dated by TCRdb to the early 2020s). Context from the whole study: Antithyroid drugs had been taken for less than 3 months by newly diagnosed Graves' disease patients. A total of approximately 35 samples underwent TCR sequencing: some 13 from persistent and around 20 from newly diagnosed Graves' disease patients. This study used TCR sequencing and RNA sequencing of peripheral blood to compare persistent Graves' disease patients against newly diagnosed Graves' disease patients. The study was conducted in China and was registered as a clinical trial. On the study overall, not on this receptor specifically: Persistent disease showed preferential use of TRBV28, TRBJ1-2 and TRBJ2-5, whereas newly diagnosed disease favored TRBV20-1 and TRBJ2-1. Compared with newly diagnosed patients, patients with persistent Graves' disease had lower TCR Shannon entropy and fewer highly expanded clones, which suggests clonal expansion. As a limitation, the authors acknowledged that the small sample size may reduce accuracy. The study examined only peripheral blood because the primary lesion, thyroid tissue, could not be accessed. Sequencing and analysis were limited to the TCR beta chain. Patients with persistent disease shared more public clonotypes (about 3,000) than newly diagnosed patients did (approximately 1,000).

CDR1 and CDR2, per the germline V gene, are SGHTA and FQGNSA. From its cysteine to its phenylalanine, the CDR3 spans 17 amino acids. Kept here is only the CDR3 DNA, which spans 51 bases and is read in frame from base 1. For this chain, trimming is 1 base at the V end and 0 bases at the J end, and the number of junction bases without a gene match is 6. The sample was also linked to a second study, of T cells in Graves' hyperthyroidism and ophthalmopathy. Reported in the second study: Stable Graves' hyperthyroidism was defined as the absence of progression to ophthalmopathy over 18 months of follow-up. Hyperthyroidism patients were newly diagnosed, had a disease duration of under 2 months, and were aged 18 to 65 years. Patients with uncontrolled infections, other autoimmune diseases, pregnancy or lactation were excluded. Clinical symptoms, serum thyroxine and TRAb, thyroid ultrasound, and orbital computed tomography formed the basis for the diagnoses. For the first round of RT-PCR on the TCR CDR3, the HTBI primer set was used together with the Qiagen OneStep RT-PCR kit. Most expanded thyroid clonotypes (frequency above 0.001) were also detected in blood, a finding suggesting that blood repertoires may reflect thyroid immune responses. Ophthalmopathy was separated from stable hyperthyroidism by a 13 V-J signature model, with approximately 90% sensitivity and 81% to 83% specificity obtained in cross-validation and 80%/75% obtained in testing. In validation, the model predicted progression to ophthalmopathy a median of roughly 6.2 months before onset, with around 70% sensitivity and about 72% specificity. A discovery cohort of approximately 97 patients, roughly 40 with Graves' ophthalmopathy and about 60 with stable Graves' hyperthyroidism, was used to find distinguishing TCR V-J signatures. Prospective prediction of ophthalmopathy was tested in an independent validation cohort of 18 to 20 hyperthyroidism patients and 17 patients who later progressed to ophthalmopathy. For training and testing, the 110 or so patients in the discovery cohort were randomly divided in a 7:3 ratio. In several Graves' hyperthyroidism patients, the study also compared T-cell repertoires from thyroid tissue with T-cell repertoires from blood. After sampling, hyperthyroidism patients received methimazole starting at 30 mg daily, and ophthalmopathy patients received high-dose intravenous methylprednisolone. Libraries were constructed in a second round of multiplex PCR, after which size selection and purification were performed. Paired-end sequencing of the libraries was performed with 100 bp reads on an Illumina HiSeq2000. SOAPnuke was used to process the raw data, removing reads that contained adapters or uncalled bases, had a mean Phred below 15, or lacked an exact match to the constant primer or identifier. COPE v1.2.5 was used to merge high-quality paired reads, and clonotypes were defined as unique nucleotide sequences. Clonotypes were aligned to IMGT TRBV, TRBD and TRBJ reference segments using MiTCR v1.1. Only V-J combinations with frequency above 0.0001, covering about 99% of repertoires, were analysed. The TCS score was defined as F50 (clonal expansion) divided by E x V (chaos), with BLOSUM62-based TCRdist calculated between CDR3 peptides within each V-J. Welch's t-statistics and random forest reduced some 510 V-J features to 13, which were used in a naive Bayes classifier (R e1071). Sample size was not statistically predetermined, and investigators were not blinded to group allocation. The paper describes TCR Vbeta CDR3 sequencing of 130 to 150 peripheral blood samples, made up of some 40 ophthalmopathy patients, 70 to 75 hyperthyroidism patients and roughly 17 progressor patients.

The V and J genes are TRBV7-2 and TRBJ2-1; TRBD2 lines up with 7 middle nucleotides. The receptor was derived from a man aged 25-45 years with Graves disease. Donor details come from another sample of the same person, matched by shared clones. The sequencing used peripheral blood mononuclear cells (PBMCs), collected at new diagnosis, from a patient treated with antithyroid drugs. The nucleotide sequence is given as TGTGCCAGCAGCTTAGTTGGGGGAGGGTTCTCCTACAATGAGCAGTTCTTC. Its protein product is CASSLVGGGFSYNEQFF.